The 29 T cell receptor beta chains in this list originate from one sample, sequenced in a study of shared clonotypes between healthy human individuals. Naive CD8 cells, CD45RO-negative and positively selected for CCR7, excluded terminally differentiated effector memory CD45RA+ cells. Only in-frame clones appear in the TCRdb table, and some are missing; sequencing was by immunoSEQ multiplex PCR. The sample has about 2 million clones; about 94% are singletons. Material for sequencing was naive CD8+ T cells sorted from blood. The receptors here all came from a man between 18 and 29 years old in good health.

This clone was seen just once. This chain connects TRBV28 to TRBJ1-4, with D tentatively TRBD1 (5 bases). V was trimmed by 4 bases and J by 5 bases, leaving 11 bases between them. The CDR3 totals 14 residues. Germline V CDR1 and CDR2: MDHEN, SYDVKM. The CDR3 nucleotides are TGTGCCAGCAGTTCACCAGGGATCAATGAAAAACTGTTTTTT. Encoded protein: CASSSPGINEKLFF.

The chain carries TRBV4-1 and TRBJ2-7, with D possibly TRBD1 on 6 matching bases. Germline V lookup: CDR1 MGHRA, CDR2 YSYEKL. V was clipped by 0 bases and J by 3 bases, with 15 bases between them. There are 16 residues in the CDR3. In nucleotides, the CDR3 is TGCGCCAGCAGCCAAGATAGGGCAGGGGTCCGCTACGAGCAGTACTTC. This sequence encodes CASSQDRAGVRYEQYF.

The chain joins TRBV11-3 to TRBJ1-5, with 7 bases fitting TRBD1. This CDR3 region has 17 residues. J gave up 4 bases and V 3 bases, and 12 bases lay outside the gene matches. CDR1 and CDR2 from the germline V gene are SGHNT and YENEEA. The CDR3 region is CASSFGTDSCRNQPQHF. CDR3 in DNA: TGTGCCAGCAGCTTCGGGACAGATTCTTGCCGTAATCAGCCCCAGCATTTT.

The chain links TRBV6-6 to TRBJ2-7; possibly TRBD2 for D (6 bases). CDR1 and CDR2 (germline): MNHNY, SVGAGI (reference sequence). This CDR3 is 15 amino acids long. Between the trimmed V and J ends, which lost 5 bases and 4 bases, there was a span of 18 bases. CDR3 sequence reads: CASSPTGTDLYEQYF. The CDR3 DNA follows: TGTGCCAGCAGTCCAACCGGGACTGATCTTTACGAGCAGTACTTC.

This chain uses TRBV11-2 with TRBJ2-7, with 7 bases aligning to TRBD1. Germline V gene sequence: CDR1 SGHAT, CDR2 FQNNGV. After removal of 1 base from V and 2 bases from J, the junction contained 5 bases not matched to a gene. This CDR3 comprises 15 residues. The CDR3 bases are TGTGCCAGCAGCTTAGGAACAGGGGCGGCCTACGAGCAGTACTTC. Encoded protein: CASSLGTGAAYEQYF.

The genes are TRBV6-5 and TRBJ2-5; the match to TRBD1 covers 8 bases. V was clipped by 5 bases and J by 6 bases; unmatched bases: 8. Germline assignment: CDR1 MNHEY and CDR2 SVGAGI. This CDR3 contains 14 residues. CDR3 sequence (DNA): TGTGCCAGCAGTCCTCCCACAGGGGGGCAGACCCAGTACTTC. It yields the protein CASSPPTGGQTQYF.

This clone was picked up a small number of times. The sample carries other DNA sequences with the same CDR3. CDR3 sequence (DNA): TGTGCCAGCAGCTCTCGGACCGGGGAGCTGTTTTTT. Protein product: CASSSRTGELFF. This chain connects TRBV9 to TRBJ2-2; D gene ambiguous. This CDR3 contains 12 residues. Germline loops: CDR1 SGDLS, CDR2 YYNGEE. V lost 4 bases and J lost 5, with 6 bases in between. Full variable domain (remainder filled in from reference TRBV9 and TRBJ2-2): DSGVTQTPKHLITATGQRVTLRCSPRSGDLSVYWYQQSLDQGLQFLIQYYNGEERAKGNILERFSAQQFPDLHSELNLSSLELGDSALYFCASSSRTGELFFGEGSRLTVL.

CDR3 loop: CASSRAMLDRNQPQHF. Written as DNA, the CDR3 is TGTGCCAGCTCAAGGGCTATGTTGGACAGGAATCAGCCCCAGCATTTT. J is TRBJ1-5 and V is TRBV27; TRBD1 matches at 7 bases. Germline values: CDR1 MNHEY, CDR2 SMNVEV (reference sequence). Trimming took 8 bases from V and 4 from J; bases not matched to a gene: 14. The CDR3 is made up of 16 amino acids.

V and J are TRBV4-3 and TRBJ2-7; 8 bases are shared with TRBD2. The V gene's germline CDR1 is LGHNA and CDR2 YSLEER. The CDR3 has 15 residues. V was pared by 3 bases and J by 3 bases, with 7 bases of the junction left unmatched. The DNA for the CDR3 is TGCGCCAGCAGCCAGGAGACTAGCGAAGACTACGAGCAGTACTTC. Its translation is CASSQETSEDYEQYF.

This clone appeared once. The chain employs TRBV7-6 and TRBJ2-5; 10 nucleotides line up with TRBD1. Germline V gene data show CDR1 as SGHVS and CDR2 as FNYEAQ. The CDR3 spans 16 residues. J gave up 5 bases and V 5 bases, and 11 bases lay outside the gene matches. The CDR3 loop reads CASSEDRGELWETQYF. CDR3 nucleotide sequence: TGTGCCAGCAGCGAGGACAGGGGGGAACTTTGGGAGACCCAGTACTTC.

CDR3 DNA sequence: TGTGCCAGCACCTCCCCCGGGACTAGCGGACGCTACGAGCAGTACTTC. Translating it yields CASTSPGTSGRYEQYF. This chain joins TRBV28 and TRBJ2-7; 11 nucleotides line up with TRBD2. The CDR3 loop spans 16 amino acids. Germline CDR1 reads MDHEN; CDR2 reads SYDVKM. Losses at the gene ends were 7 bases for V and 3 bases for J; bases not matched to a gene: 11.

The rearrangement joins TRBV28 to TRBJ2-7, with D uncertain. Germline lookup yields CDR1 MDHEN and CDR2 SYDVKM. With 7 bases removed from V and 0 bases from J, the gap between germline ends came to 10 bases. This CDR3 contains 13 residues. The CDR3 protein is CASMKVLSYEQYF. As DNA, the CDR3 is TGTGCCAGCATGAAAGTCCTCTCCTACGAGCAGTACTTC.

The J gene is TRBJ2-7, the V gene TRBV4-1; D is unresolved. Trimming pared 4 bases from V and 2 bases from J, leaving 12 bases between. CDR1 MGHRA and CDR2 YSYEKL come from the germline V gene. This CDR3 has 14 residues. CDR3 region: CASSLTGDPYEQYF. In DNA, the CDR3 is TGCGCCAGCAGCCTCACCGGAGATCCCTACGAGCAGTACTTC.

The CDR3 nucleotides read TGCGCCAGCAGCTTGGCCGGGGGGCTTGGTGAAGCTTTCTTT. It translates to CASSLAGGLGEAFF. The chain uses TRBV5-1 and TRBJ1-1, with a weak D call TRBD1 (6 bases). V dropped 0 bases and J dropped 7 bases, with 13 bases sitting between them. The length of the CDR3 is 14 residues. Germline CDR1 reads SGHRS; CDR2 reads YFSETQ.

This clone has just one count. The genes are TRBV6-5 and TRBJ2-7; D remains ambiguous. Looked up from germline, CDR1 is MNHEY and CDR2 is SVGAGI. CDR3 length: 14 residues. Trimming pared 4 bases from V and 2 bases from J, leaving 12 bases between. CDR3 DNA sequence: TGTGCCAGCAGTTTTACCAGTGCTACCTACGAGCAGTACTTC. This gives the protein CASSFTSATYEQYF.

The CDR3 spells CATFGTSGASYEQYF. CDR3 coding DNA: TGCGCCACCTTCGGGACTAGCGGGGCGTCCTACGAGCAGTACTTC. The J gene is TRBJ2-7, the V gene TRBV10-2, with 13 bases aligning to TRBD2. From germline, CDR1 is WSHSY and CDR2 SAAADI. There are 15 residues in the CDR3. The junction had 7 bases not matched to a gene; V was cut back by 10 bases and J by 1 base.

As for this clone: At one end, the junction sequence differs from germline, possibly due to a read error. In the same sample, other DNA sequences code for this CDR3. The CDR3 loop reads CASSPRQGNQPQHF. In DNA, the CDR3 is TGTGCCAGCAGTCCCCGACAGGGCAACCAGCCCCAGCATTTT. The chain is built from TRBV27 and TRBJ1-5, with 7 nucleotides matching TRBD1. Germline-derived CDR1 and CDR2 are MNHEY and SMNVEV (reference sequence). The CDR3 sequence is 14 residues long.

Notes on this clone: In the same sample, other DNA sequences code for this CDR3. The J gene is TRBJ1-1, the V gene TRBV27, with 7 bases lining up with TRBD1. The CDR3 extends over 14 amino acids. V lost 6 bases, J lost 3 bases, and 7 bases stayed unmatched. Germline loops: CDR1 MNHEY, CDR2 SMNVEV (reference sequence). The CDR3 DNA reads as TGTGCCAGCAGCCCCGGGACAGACTACACTGAAGCTTTCTTT. Amino acid sequence: CASSPGTDYTEAFF.

For this clone: Distinct nucleotide sequences in the sample also encode this CDR3. This chain links TRBV6-5 with TRBJ2-1; D ambiguous. CDR1 and CDR2 from the germline V gene are MNHEY and SVGAGI. V was shortened by 2 bases and J by 9 bases, with 5 bases between the two germline ends. The CDR3 extends over 11 amino acids. The CDR3 sequence: CASSYRSEQFF. In DNA form, the CDR3 reads TGTGCCAGCAGTTACAGGAGTGAGCAGTTCTTC.

CDR3 DNA: TGTGCCAGCAGCTTAGGCCTCGGGGTCCAAGAGACCCAGTACTTC. Its protein product is CASSLGLGVQETQYF. The chain employs TRBV13 and TRBJ2-5, with D possibly being TRBD2 (5 bases). V was clipped by 0 bases and J by 1 base, with 9 bases between them. CDR1 is PRHDT and CDR2 is FYEKMQ in the germline V gene (reference sequence). CDR3 length: 15 amino acids.

This clone was found a few times. This rearrangement joins TRBV27 to TRBJ2-7; D gene unclear. CDR3 length: 11 residues. Trimming removed 7 bases from V and 6 bases from J, with 10 bases in between. Germline V gene lookup returns CDR1 MNHEY and CDR2 SMNVEV (reference sequence). The CDR3 sequence is CASILRSEQYF. The DNA of the CDR3 is TGTGCCAGCATTCTGCGGAGCGAGCAGTACTTC.

The V call is TRBV4-1, the J call TRBJ1-4; 7 bases fit TRBD1. The V segment lost 0 bases and the J segment 3 bases; nucleotides outside the gene matches: 7. Germline CDR1 is MGHRA and CDR2 is YSYEKL. CDR3 length: 17 amino acids. The DNA for the CDR3 is TGCGCCAGCAGCCAAGAGGGCCACAGGGGCTCTAATGAAAAACTGTTTTTT. It is translated as CASSQEGHRGSNEKLFF.

This rearrangement joins TRBV6-5 to TRBJ2-3; D gene uncertain. The V and J ends lost 6 bases and 2 bases respectively, with 9 bases between them. The CDR3 consists of 13 residues. Per the germline V gene, CDR1 is MNHEY and CDR2 is SVGAGI. CDR3 DNA sequence: TGTGCCAGCAGAGAAGAGACCACAGATACGCAGTATTTT. Amino acid sequence: CASREETTDTQYF.

The chain joins TRBV6-5 to TRBJ1-1, with D perhaps matching TRBD1 (5 bases). Trimming cost V 6 bases and J 4 bases, with 15 bases left between them. Germline CDR1 is MNHEY and CDR2 is SVGAGI. The CDR3 loop spans 14 amino acids. CDR3 nucleotides: TGTGCCAGCAGCTGGGACCAGGCGGGCACTGAAGCTTTCTTT. It specifies CASSWDQAGTEAFF.

The J gene is TRBJ1-5, the V gene TRBV28, with 8 nucleotides matching TRBD1. The ends lost 5 bases at V and 5 bases at J; junction bases unmatched: 5. Germline assignment: CDR1 MDHEN and CDR2 SYDVKM. The CDR3 is made up of 14 amino acids. For the CDR3, the DNA is TGTGCCAGCAGTAGACAGGGGTTTGATCAGCCCCAGCATTTT. Translation: CASSRQGFDQPQHF.

This sequence joins TRBV30 and TRBJ2-3; D gene uncertain. There are 13 residues in the CDR3. V was pared by 5 bases and J by 1 base, with 10 bases between. CDR1 is GTSNPN and CDR2 is SVGIG in the germline V gene (reference sequence). CDR3 in amino acids: CAWGLWGTDTQYF. CDR3 DNA: TGTGCCTGGGGGCTTTGGGGCACAGATACGCAGTATTTT.

The V gene is TRBV6-6, the J gene TRBJ1-1; 7 nucleotides match TRBD1. Looked up from germline, CDR1 is MNHNY and CDR2 is SVGAGI (reference sequence). CDR3 length equals 13 residues. The junction had 10 bases not matched to a gene; V was cut back by 5 bases and J by 10 bases. The CDR3 protein is CASSAGQVRGAFF. The CDR3 region has the DNA TGTGCCAGCAGTGCCGGACAGGTTCGTGGAGCTTTCTTT.

V is TRBV27 and J is TRBJ2-7; 9 bases line up with TRBD1. CDR3 length: 15 amino acids. The germline V gene has CDR1 MNHEY and CDR2 SMNVEV (reference sequence). V lost 3 bases to trimming and J lost 2 bases; unmatched junction nucleotides: 5. CDR3 nucleotides: TGTGCCAGCAGTTTTTGGGACAGGGTGACCTACGAGCAGTACTTC. Translating gives CASSFWDRVTYEQYF.

With respect to this clone: The sample has other DNA sequences that encode this CDR3 too. The chain combines TRBV6-1 with TRBJ1-1; perhaps TRBD1 as D (5 bases). The CDR3 runs to 12 residues. The germline CDR1 and CDR2 sequences are MNHNS and SASEGT. The V end lost 3 bases, the J end lost 4 bases, and 6 bases lay between the germline ends. CDR3 sequence: CASSEGGTEAFF. CDR3 coding DNA: TGTGCCAGCAGTGAGGGGGGCACTGAAGCTTTCTTT.